One sample yielded the 4 T cell receptor beta chains listed below, sequenced in a study of Graves' ophthalmopathy and Graves' hyperthyroidism. Transcripts of RNA were the source for amplifying TCR beta CDR3 regions. The authors performed first-round RT-PCR with HTBI primers and then a second-round multiplex PCR. In TCRdb, the multiplex PCR reads were re-called with MiXCR into one record per CDR3 protein. This sample has hundreds of thousands of distinct CDR3 sequences, with 40% found just once. What was sequenced was peripheral blood. The receptors shown here come from an adult man with Graves' ophthalmopathy.

This clonotype was counted once. The V and J genes are TRBV5-6 and TRBJ2-5; no reliable D call. CDR3 size: 16 residues. V was pared by 4 bases and J by 2 bases, with 18 bases between. Germline assignment: CDR1 SGHDT and CDR2 YYEEEE. This CDR3 reads CASSLLWVGGQETQYF. CDR3 DNA: TGTGCCAGCAGCCTTCTTTGGGTTGGCGGACAAGAGACCCAGTACTTC. Full variable domain (rest looked up from reference TRBV5-6 and TRBJ2-5): DAGVTQSPTHLIKTRGQQVTLRCSPKSGHDTVSWYQQALGQGPQFIFQYYEEEERQRGNFPDRFSGHQFPNYSSELNVNALLLGDSALYLCASSLLWVGGQETQYFGPGTRLLVL.

V gene TRBV7-3 combines with J gene TRBJ1-5, with D tentatively TRBD1 (5 bases). The germline V gene has CDR1 SGHTA and CDR2 FQGTGA. Trimming removed 11 bases at V and 1 base at J, with 15 bases between. This CDR3 region has 14 residues. For the CDR3, the DNA is TGTGCCTGGAGGCAGGGATCAAGCAATCAGCCCCAGCATTTT. Protein product: CAWRQGSSNQPQHF.

This clonotype has a count of ten or more. The rearrangement links TRBV10-3 to TRBJ2-7, with D perhaps assigned TRBD1 or TRBD2 (6 bases each). With 8 bases removed from V and 3 bases from J, the gap between germline ends came to 17 bases. The CDR3 extends over 14 amino acids. Germline CDR1 reads ENHRY; CDR2 reads SYGVKD. The CDR3 protein is CAIRPGAGSYEQYF. The CDR3 DNA sequence: TGTGCCATCCGGCCGGGGGCAGGTAGCTACGAGCAGTACTTC.

The chain is built from TRBV9 and TRBJ2-7; no clear D. The V end lost 0 bases, the J end lost 3 bases, and 13 bases lay between the germline ends. Germline V lookup: CDR1 SGDLS, CDR2 YYNGEE. The CDR3 runs 15 residues. Here the CDR3 DNA reads TGTGCCAGCAGCGTAGCCGGTGGGTGGGACTACGAGCAGTACTTC. This encodes CASSVAGGWDYEQYF. Supplemented by reference TRBV9 and TRBJ2-7, the full variable domain reads DSGVTQTPKHLITATGQRVTLRCSPRSGDLSVYWYQQSLDQGLQFLIQYYNGEERAKGNILERFSAQQFPDLHSELNLSSLELGDSALYFCASSVAGGWDYEQYFGPGTRLTVT.